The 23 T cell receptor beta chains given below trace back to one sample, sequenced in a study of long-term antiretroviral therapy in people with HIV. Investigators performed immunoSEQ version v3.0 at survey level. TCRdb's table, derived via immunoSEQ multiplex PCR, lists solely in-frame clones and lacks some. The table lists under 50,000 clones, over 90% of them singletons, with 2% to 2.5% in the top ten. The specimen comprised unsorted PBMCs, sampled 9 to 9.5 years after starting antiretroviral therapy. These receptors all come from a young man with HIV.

CDR3 sequence: CASSFRTGDTIYF. In DNA form, the CDR3 reads TGCGCCAGCAGCTTCAGAACAGGGGACACCATATATTTT. The chain carries TRBV5-1 and TRBJ1-3, with 7 nucleotides matching TRBD1. Germline-derived CDR1 and CDR2 are SGHRS and YFSETQ. This CDR3 is 13 amino acids long. V lost 2 bases, J lost 8 bases, and 4 bases stayed unmatched.

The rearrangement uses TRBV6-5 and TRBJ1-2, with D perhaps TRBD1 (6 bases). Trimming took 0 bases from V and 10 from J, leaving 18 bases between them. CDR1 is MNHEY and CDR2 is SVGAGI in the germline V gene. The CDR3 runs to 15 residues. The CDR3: CASSYSRGAAMAYTF. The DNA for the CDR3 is TGTGCCAGCAGTTACTCGAGGGGGGCAGCTATGGCCTACACCTTC.

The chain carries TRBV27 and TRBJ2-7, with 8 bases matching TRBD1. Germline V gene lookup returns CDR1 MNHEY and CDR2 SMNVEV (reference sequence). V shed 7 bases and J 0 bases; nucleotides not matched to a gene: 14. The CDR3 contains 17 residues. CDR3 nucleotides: TGTGCCAGCACGCGTTGGTGTGCAGGGGGCAGCTCCTACGAGCAGTACGTC. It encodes CASTRWCAGGSSYEQYV.

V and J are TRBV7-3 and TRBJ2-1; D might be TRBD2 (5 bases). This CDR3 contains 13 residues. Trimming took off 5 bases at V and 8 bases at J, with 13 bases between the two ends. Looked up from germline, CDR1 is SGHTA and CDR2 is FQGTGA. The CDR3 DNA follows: TGTGCCAGCAGCCCCACTAGATTCGATGAGCAGTTCTTC. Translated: CASSPTRFDEQFF.

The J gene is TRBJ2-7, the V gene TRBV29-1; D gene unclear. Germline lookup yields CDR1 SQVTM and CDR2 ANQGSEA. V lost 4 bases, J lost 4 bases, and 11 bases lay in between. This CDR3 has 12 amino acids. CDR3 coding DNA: TGCAGCGTTGCTCCGGTGGCTTACGAGCAGTACTTC. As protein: CSVAPVAYEQYF.

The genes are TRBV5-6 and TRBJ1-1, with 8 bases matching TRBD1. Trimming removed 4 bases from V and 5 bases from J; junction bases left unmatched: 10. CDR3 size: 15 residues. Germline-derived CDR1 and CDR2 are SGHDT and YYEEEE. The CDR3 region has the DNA TGTGCCAGCAGCCCTACCGACAGGGGAAATACTGAAGCTTTCTTT. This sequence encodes CASSPTDRGNTEAFF.

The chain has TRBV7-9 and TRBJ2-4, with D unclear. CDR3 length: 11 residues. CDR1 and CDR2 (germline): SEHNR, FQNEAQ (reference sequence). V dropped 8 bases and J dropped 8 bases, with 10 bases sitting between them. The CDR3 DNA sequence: TGTGCCAGCGAGCTCGAGGACATTCAGTACTTC. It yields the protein CASELEDIQYF.

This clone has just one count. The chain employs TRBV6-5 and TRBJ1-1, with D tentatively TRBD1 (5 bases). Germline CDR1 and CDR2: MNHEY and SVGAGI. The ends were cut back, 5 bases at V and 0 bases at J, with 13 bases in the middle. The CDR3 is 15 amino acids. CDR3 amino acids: CASSIQGGMNTEAFF. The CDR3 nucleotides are TGTGCCAGCAGTATCCAGGGAGGTATGAACACTGAAGCTTTCTTT.

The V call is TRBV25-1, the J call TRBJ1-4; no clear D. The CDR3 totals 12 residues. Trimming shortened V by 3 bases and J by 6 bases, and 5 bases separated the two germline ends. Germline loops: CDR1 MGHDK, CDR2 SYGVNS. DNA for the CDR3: TGTGCCAGCAGTGAGACGGATGAAAAACTGTTTTTT. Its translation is CASSETDEKLFF.

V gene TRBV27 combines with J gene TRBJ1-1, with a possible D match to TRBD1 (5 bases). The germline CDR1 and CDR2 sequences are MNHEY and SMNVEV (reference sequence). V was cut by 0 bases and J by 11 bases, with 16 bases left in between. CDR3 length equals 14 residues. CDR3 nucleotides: TGTGCCAGCAGTTTATCGAATCGGGGGATTGAGGCTTTCTTT. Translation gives CASSLSNRGIEAFF.

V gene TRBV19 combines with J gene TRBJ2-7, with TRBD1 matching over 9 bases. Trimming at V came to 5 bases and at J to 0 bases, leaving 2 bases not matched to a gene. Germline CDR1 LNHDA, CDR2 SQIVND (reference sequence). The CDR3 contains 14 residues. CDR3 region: CASSVTGGSYEQYV. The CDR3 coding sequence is TGTGCCAGTAGTGTGACAGGGGGCTCCTACGAGCAGTACGTC.

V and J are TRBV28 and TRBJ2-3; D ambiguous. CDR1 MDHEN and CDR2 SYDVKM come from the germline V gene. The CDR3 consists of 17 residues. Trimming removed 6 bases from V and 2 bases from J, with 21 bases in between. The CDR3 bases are TGTGCCAGCAGATCCCCCCCAGGTCAGACCCACACAGATACGCAGTATTTT. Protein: CASRSPPGQTHTDTQYF. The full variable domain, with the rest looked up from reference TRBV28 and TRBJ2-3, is DVKVTQSSRYLVKRTGEKVFLECVQDMDHENMFWYRQDPGLGLRLIYFSYDVKMKEKGDIPEGYSVSREKKERFSLILESASTNQTSMYLCASRSPPGQTHTDTQYFGPGTRLTVL.

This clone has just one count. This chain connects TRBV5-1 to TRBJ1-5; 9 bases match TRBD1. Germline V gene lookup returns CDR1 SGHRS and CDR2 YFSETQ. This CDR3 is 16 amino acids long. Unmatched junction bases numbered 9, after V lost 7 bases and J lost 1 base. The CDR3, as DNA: TGCGCCAGCTCATCGGGACAGGGAGGAAGCAATCAGCCCCAGCATTTT. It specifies CASSSGQGGSNQPQHF. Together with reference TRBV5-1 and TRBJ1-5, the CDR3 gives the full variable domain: KAGVTQTPRYLIKTRGQQVTLSCSPISGHRSVSWYQQTPGQGLQFLFEYFSETQRNKGNFPGRFSGRQFSNSRSEMNVSTLELGDSALYLCASSSGQGGSNQPQHFGDGTRLSIL.

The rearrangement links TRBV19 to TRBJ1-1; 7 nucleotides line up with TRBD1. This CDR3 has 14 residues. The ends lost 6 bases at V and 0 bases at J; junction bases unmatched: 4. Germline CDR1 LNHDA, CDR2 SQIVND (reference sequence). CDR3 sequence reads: CASRTQGLNTEAFF. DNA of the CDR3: TGTGCCAGTAGGACACAGGGGTTGAACACTGAAGCTTTCTTT.

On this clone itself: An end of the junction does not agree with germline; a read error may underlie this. The DNA for the CDR3 is TGCGCCAGCACCTTGACAGGGGGCAGGGATCAGCCCCAGCATTTT. Its protein product is CASTLTGGRDQPQHF. The J gene is TRBJ1-5, the V gene TRBV5-1; TRBD1 matches at 10 bases. The germline CDR1 and CDR2 sequences are SGHRS and YFSETQ. The CDR3 extends over 15 amino acids.

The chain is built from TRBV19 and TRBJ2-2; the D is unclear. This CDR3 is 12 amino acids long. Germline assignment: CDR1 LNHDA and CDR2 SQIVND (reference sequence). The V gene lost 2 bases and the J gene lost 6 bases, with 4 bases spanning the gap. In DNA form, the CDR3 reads TGTGCCAGTAGTATATGGGCCGGGGAGCTGTTTTTT. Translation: CASSIWAGELFF.

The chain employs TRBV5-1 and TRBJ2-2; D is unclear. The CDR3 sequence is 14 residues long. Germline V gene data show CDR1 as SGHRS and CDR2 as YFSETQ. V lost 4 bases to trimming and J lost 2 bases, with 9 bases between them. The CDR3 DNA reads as TGCGCCAGCAGCCCTGAGAGCAACACCGGGGAGCTGTTTTTT. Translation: CASSPESNTGELFF.

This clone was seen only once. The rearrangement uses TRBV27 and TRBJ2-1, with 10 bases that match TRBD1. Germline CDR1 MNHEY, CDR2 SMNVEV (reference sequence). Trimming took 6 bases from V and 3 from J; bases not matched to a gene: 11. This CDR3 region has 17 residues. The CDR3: CASSSRVGTGDYNEQFF. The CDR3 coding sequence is TGTGCCAGCAGCTCCAGGGTAGGGACAGGGGACTACAATGAGCAGTTCTTC.

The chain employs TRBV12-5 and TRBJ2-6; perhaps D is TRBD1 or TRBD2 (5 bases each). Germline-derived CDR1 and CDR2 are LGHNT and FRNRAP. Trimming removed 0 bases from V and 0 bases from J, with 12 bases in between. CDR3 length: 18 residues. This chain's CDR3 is CASGLVRDGSSGANVLTF. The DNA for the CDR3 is TGTGCTAGTGGTTTGGTACGGGACGGCAGCTCTGGGGCCAACGTCCTGACTTTC.

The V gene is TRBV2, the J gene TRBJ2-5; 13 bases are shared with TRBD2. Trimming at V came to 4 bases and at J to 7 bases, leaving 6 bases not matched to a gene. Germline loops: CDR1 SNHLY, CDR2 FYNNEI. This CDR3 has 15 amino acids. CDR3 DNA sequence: TGTGCCAGCAGTGGGACTAGCGGGGGCCCGCCGACCCAGTACTTC. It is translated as CASSGTSGGPPTQYF.

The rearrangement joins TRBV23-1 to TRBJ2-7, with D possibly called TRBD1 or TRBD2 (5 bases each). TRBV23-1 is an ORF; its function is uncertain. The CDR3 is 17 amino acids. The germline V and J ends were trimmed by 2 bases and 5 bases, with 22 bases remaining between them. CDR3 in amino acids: CASSQVKGRDPYNEQYV. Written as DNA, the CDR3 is TGCGCCAGCAGTCAAGTTAAGGGCAGGGACCCCTATAACGAGCAGTACGTC.

The chain's CDR3 is CASRPGRAMRTDTQYF. Here the CDR3 DNA reads TGTGCCAGCAGGCCCGGGAGGGCGATGCGCACAGATACGCAGTATTTT. V and J are TRBV27 and TRBJ2-3, with 8 bases aligning to TRBD2. CDR1 MNHEY and CDR2 SMNVEV come from the germline V gene (reference sequence). Trimming removed 6 bases from V and 1 base from J; junction bases left unmatched: 9. The CDR3 has 16 amino acids.

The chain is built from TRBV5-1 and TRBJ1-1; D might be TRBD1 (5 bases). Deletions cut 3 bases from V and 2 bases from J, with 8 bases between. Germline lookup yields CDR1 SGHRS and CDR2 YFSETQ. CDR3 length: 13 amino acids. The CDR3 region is CASSSQDNTEAFF. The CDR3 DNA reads TGCGCCAGCAGCTCACAGGATAACACTGAAGCTTTCTTT.